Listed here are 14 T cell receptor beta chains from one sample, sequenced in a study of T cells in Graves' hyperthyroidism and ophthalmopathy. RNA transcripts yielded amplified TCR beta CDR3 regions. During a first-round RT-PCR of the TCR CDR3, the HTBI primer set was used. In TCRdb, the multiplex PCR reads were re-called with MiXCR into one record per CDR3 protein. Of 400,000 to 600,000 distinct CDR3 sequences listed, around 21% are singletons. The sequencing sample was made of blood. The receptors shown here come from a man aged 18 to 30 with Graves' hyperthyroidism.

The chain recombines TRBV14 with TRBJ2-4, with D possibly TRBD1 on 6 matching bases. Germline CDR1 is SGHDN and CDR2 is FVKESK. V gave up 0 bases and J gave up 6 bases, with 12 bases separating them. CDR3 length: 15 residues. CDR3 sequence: CASSQDTLGGNIQYF. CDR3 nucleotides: TGTGCCAGCAGCCAAGATACATTAGGGGGAAACATTCAGTACTTC. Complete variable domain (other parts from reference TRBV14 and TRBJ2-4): EAGVTQFPSHSVIEKGQTVTLRCDPISGHDNLYWYRRVMGKEIKFLLHFVKESKQDESGMPNNRFLAERTGGTYSTLKVQPAELEDSGVYFCASSQDTLGGNIQYFGAGTRLSVL.

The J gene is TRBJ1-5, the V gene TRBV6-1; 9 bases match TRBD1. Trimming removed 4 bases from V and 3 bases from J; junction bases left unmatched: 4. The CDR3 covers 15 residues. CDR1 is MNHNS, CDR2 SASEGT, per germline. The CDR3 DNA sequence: TGTGCCAGCAGTGCCGGGACAGGGAACAATCAGCCCCAGCATTTT. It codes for CASSAGTGNNQPQHF.

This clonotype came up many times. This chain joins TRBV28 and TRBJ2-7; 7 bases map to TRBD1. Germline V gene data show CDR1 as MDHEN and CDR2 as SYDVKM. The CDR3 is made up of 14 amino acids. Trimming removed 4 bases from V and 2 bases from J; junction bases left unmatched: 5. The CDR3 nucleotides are TGTGCCAGCAGTTCGACAGGGAACACCTACGAGCAGTACTTC. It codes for CASSSTGNTYEQYF.

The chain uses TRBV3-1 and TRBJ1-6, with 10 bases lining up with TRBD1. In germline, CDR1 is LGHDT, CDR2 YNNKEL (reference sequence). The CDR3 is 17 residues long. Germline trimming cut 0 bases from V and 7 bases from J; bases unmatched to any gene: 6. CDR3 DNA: TGTGCCAGCAGCCAAGACGGGGGACAGGGGCGGAATTCACCCCTCCACTTT. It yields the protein CASSQDGGQGRNSPLHF.

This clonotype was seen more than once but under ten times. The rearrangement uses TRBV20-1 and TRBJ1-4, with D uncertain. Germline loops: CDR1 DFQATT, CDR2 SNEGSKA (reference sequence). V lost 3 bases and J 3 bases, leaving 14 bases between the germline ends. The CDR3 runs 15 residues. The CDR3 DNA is TGCAGTGCTAGTCCCTCGGGAGTACCTAATGAAAAACTGTTTTTT. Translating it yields CSASPSGVPNEKLFF.

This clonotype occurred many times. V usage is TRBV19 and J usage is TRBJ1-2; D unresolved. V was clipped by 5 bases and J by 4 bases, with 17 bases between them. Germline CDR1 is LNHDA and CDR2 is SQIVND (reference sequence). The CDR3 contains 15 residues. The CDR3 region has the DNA TGTGCCAGTAGTCCGGGCGGCCTTTCGTCCTATGGCTACACCTTC. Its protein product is CASSPGGLSSYGYTF.

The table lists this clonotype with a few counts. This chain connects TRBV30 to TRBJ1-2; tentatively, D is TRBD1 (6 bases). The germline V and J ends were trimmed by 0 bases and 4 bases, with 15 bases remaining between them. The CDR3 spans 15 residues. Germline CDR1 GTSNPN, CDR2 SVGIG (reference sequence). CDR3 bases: TGTGCCTGGAGTGTACTTGAAGGGGGTGGCTATGGCTACACCTTC. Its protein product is CAWSVLEGGGYGYTF.

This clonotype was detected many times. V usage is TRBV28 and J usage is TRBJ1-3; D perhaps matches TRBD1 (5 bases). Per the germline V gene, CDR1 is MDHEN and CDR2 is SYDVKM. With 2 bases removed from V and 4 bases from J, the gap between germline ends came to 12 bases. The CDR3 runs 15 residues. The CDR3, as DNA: TGTGCCAGCAGTTTAGGGGGGTTGGAAGGAAACACCATATATTTT. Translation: CASSLGGLEGNTIYF.

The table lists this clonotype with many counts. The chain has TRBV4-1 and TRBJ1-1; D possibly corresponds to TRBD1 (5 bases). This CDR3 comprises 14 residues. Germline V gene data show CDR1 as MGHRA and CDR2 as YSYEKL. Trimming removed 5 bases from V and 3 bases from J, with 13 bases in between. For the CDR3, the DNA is TGCGCCAGCAGCATAGACCCGGGGCACACTGAAGCTTTCTTT. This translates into CASSIDPGHTEAFF.

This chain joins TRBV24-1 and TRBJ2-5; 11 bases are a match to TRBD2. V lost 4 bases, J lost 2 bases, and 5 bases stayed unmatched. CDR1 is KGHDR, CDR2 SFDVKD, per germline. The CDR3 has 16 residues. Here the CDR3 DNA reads TGTGCCACCAGTGACTCTATAGCGGGGGGGCAAGAGACCCAGTACTTC. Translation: CATSDSIAGGQETQYF.

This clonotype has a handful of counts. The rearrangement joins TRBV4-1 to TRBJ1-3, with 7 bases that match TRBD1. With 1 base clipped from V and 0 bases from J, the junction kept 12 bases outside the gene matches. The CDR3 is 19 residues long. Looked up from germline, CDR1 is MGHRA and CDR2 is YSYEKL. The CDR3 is CASSQVDRTNTYSGNTIYF. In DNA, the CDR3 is TGCGCCAGCAGCCAAGTGGACAGGACAAACACCTACTCTGGAAACACCATATATTTT.

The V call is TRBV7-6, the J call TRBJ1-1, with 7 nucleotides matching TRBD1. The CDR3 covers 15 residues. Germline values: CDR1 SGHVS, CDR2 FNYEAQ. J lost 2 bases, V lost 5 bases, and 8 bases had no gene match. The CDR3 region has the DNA TGTGCCAGCAGCCTCAGGACAGGAACAAACACTGAAGCTTTCTTT. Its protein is CASSLRTGTNTEAFF.

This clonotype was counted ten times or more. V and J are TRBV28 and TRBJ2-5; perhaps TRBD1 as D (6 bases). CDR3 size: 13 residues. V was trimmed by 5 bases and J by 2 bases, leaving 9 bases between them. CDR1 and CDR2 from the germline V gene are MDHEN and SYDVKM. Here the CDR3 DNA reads TGTGCCAGCAGTCGGGACACGCAAGAGACCCAGTACTTC. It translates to CASSRDTQETQYF.

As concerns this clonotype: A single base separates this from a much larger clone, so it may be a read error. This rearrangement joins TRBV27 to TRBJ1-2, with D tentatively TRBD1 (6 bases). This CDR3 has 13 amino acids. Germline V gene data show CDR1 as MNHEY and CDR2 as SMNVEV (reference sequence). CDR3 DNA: TGTGTCAGCAGTCCCCAGACAGGAACCGACTACACCTTC. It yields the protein CVSSPQTGTDYTF.